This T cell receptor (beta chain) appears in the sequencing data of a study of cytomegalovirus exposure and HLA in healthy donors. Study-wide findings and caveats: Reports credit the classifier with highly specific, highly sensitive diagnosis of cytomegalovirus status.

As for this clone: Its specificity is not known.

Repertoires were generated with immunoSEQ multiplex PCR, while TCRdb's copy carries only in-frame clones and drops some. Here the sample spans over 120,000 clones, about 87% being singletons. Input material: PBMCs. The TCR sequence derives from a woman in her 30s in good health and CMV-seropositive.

CDR3 DNA sequence: TGCGCCAGCAGCCAAGATGAGATTCTAGCGGGGGACAATGAGCAGTTCTTC. This codes for CASSQDEILAGDNEQFF. The rearrangement uses TRBV4-1 and TRBJ2-1; the match to TRBD2 covers 10 bases. From germline, CDR1 is MGHRA and CDR2 YSYEKL. The CDR3 runs 17 residues. V gave up 0 bases and J gave up 5 bases; unmatched junction bases: 7.